These 30 T cell receptor beta chains share one sample of origin, sequenced in a study of blood T cells in healthy people across ages. Sample-barcoded 5' priming and a J-beta primer mix drove a second PCR of 7 to 11 cycles. MiXCR was run by TCRdb on the 5' RACE reads, yielding one entry per CDR3 protein. This sample has 1.6 million or so distinct CDR3 sequences, with approximately 32% found just once. The sequenced sample was blood. The receptors come from a young woman in good health.

This chain uses TRBV18 with TRBJ2-5; D is possibly TRBD2 (6 bases). Trimming removed 3 bases from V and 2 bases from J, with 13 bases in between. The CDR3 is 15 amino acids. Germline lookup yields CDR1 KGHSH and CDR2 LQKENI. Written as DNA, the CDR3 is TGTGCCAGCTCACCCTTTTCAGGGACTCAAGAGACCCAGTACTTC. Translation gives CASSPFSGTQETQYF.

This clonotype was observed a handful of times. V is TRBV10-3 and J is TRBJ2-3; D remains unclear. CDR1 and CDR2 (germline): ENHRY, SYGVKD. This CDR3 has 12 residues. V gave up 3 bases and J gave up 6 bases, with 7 bases separating them. CDR3 protein: CAISEVRDTQYF. The CDR3 nucleotides read TGTGCCATCAGTGAAGTCCGGGATACGCAGTATTTT.

The sample holds a few counts of this clonotype. This sequence joins TRBV18 and TRBJ1-1; 10 bases fit TRBD1. In germline, CDR1 is KGHSH, CDR2 LQKENI. This CDR3 region has 15 residues. Unmatched junction bases numbered 10, after V lost 6 bases and J lost 6 bases. The CDR3 sequence: CASSGGTGARAEAFF. The CDR3 DNA reads TGTGCCAGCTCCGGAGGGACAGGGGCGAGGGCTGAAGCTTTCTTT. Together with reference TRBV18 and TRBJ1-1, the CDR3 gives the full variable domain: NAGVMQNPRHLVRRRGQEARLRCSPMKGHSHVYWYRQLPEEGLKFMVYLQKENIIDESGMPKERFSAEFPKEGPSILRIQQVVRGDSAAYFCASSGGTGARAEAFFGQGTRLTVV.

V gene TRBV14 combines with J gene TRBJ2-6, with 7 bases lining up with TRBD1. Germline-derived CDR1 and CDR2 are SGHDN and FVKESK. The CDR3 sequence is 18 residues long. J lost 0 bases, V lost 3 bases, and 8 bases had no gene match. In DNA, the CDR3 is TGTGCCAGCAGCCACGGGACAGTATTGTTCTCTGGGGCCAACGTCCTGACTTTC. Translated: CASSHGTVLFSGANVLTF.

The chain employs TRBV20-1 and TRBJ1-5; maybe TRBD1 (6 bases). Between the trimmed V and J ends, which lost 6 bases and 0 bases, there was a span of 18 bases. CDR3 length equals 16 residues. Per the germline V gene, CDR1 is DFQATT and CDR2 is SNEGSKA (reference sequence). The CDR3 spells CSANSQGWGSNQPQHF. The CDR3 nucleotides are TGCAGTGCAAACTCCCAGGGGTGGGGTAGCAATCAGCCCCAGCATTTT.

The chain recombines TRBV5-1 with TRBJ1-1, with TRBD1 matching over 11 bases. The V gene's germline CDR1 is SGHRS and CDR2 YFSETQ. Unmatched junction bases numbered 1, after V lost 0 bases and J lost 3 bases. The CDR3 runs 15 residues. The CDR3 DNA sequence: TGCGCCAGCAGCTTGGTGGGACAGGGGGACACTGAAGCTTTCTTT. Translation gives CASSLVGQGDTEAFF.

This clonotype was picked up a small number of times. The rearrangement links TRBV5-1 to TRBJ2-3, with 9 nucleotides matching TRBD1. J lost 4 bases, V lost 6 bases, and 12 bases had no gene match. Germline assignment: CDR1 SGHRS and CDR2 YFSETQ. The CDR3 runs 16 residues. In DNA, the CDR3 is TGCGCCAGCAAACCCGGGGGACAGGGATTCGCAGATACGCAGTATTTT. Translated: CASKPGGQGFADTQYF.

The genes are TRBV11-2 and TRBJ2-1; D possibly matches TRBD1 or TRBD2 (5 bases each). Germline V CDR1 and CDR2: SGHAT, FQNNGV. The V end was cut by 5 bases, the J end by 8 bases, with 22 bases between. The CDR3 has 16 amino acids. The CDR3 region has the DNA TGTGCCAGCAGCCCCGAATGGGAGAAGGGGTATTATGAGCAGTTCTTC. This translates into CASSPEWEKGYYEQFF.

This clonotype occurred a few times. The gene calls are TRBV7-2 and TRBJ2-2, with D tentatively TRBD1 (5 bases). The CDR3 is 14 amino acids. The germline V gene encodes CDR1 SGHTA and CDR2 FQGNSA. V dropped 3 bases and J dropped 3 bases, with 8 bases sitting between them. The CDR3: CASSFDRYTGELFF. As DNA, the CDR3 is TGTGCCAGCAGCTTCGACAGATACACCGGGGAGCTGTTTTTT.

This clonotype was seen at least ten times. The gene calls are TRBV29-1 and TRBJ2-3, with 10 bases matching TRBD2. CDR1 is SQVTM and CDR2 is ANQGSEA in the germline V gene. The CDR3 extends over 16 amino acids. V shed 2 bases, J shed 0 bases, and the junction held 5 bases outside the gene matches. CDR3 DNA sequence: TGCAGCGTTGAACTAGCGGGAGAGCCTAGCACAGATACGCAGTATTTT. Amino acids: CSVELAGEPSTDTQYF.

This clonotype has only a few counts. The chain links TRBV28 to TRBJ2-3; TRBD1 matches 8 bases. Germline trimming cut 6 bases from V and 4 bases from J; bases unmatched to any gene: 12. The CDR3 is made up of 16 amino acids. Germline V lookup: CDR1 MDHEN, CDR2 SYDVKM. The CDR3 DNA sequence: TGTGCCAGCAGCCTAGTACCCAGGGGGCAGGCAGATACGCAGTATTTT. Translated: CASSLVPRGQADTQYF.

CDR3: CATSREGTGGAEGYTF. CDR3 sequence (DNA): TGTGCCACCAGCAGAGAGGGGACAGGGGGGGCAGAGGGCTACACCTTC. The V and J genes are TRBV15 and TRBJ1-2, with 11 bases that match TRBD1. With 0 bases clipped from V and 8 bases from J, the junction kept 8 bases outside the gene matches. The germline V gene encodes CDR1 LNHNV and CDR2 YYDKDF (reference sequence). This CDR3 has 16 residues.

This clonotype was detected only a few times. A much larger clone sits a single nucleotide away, making a read error possible. The chain joins TRBV29-1 to TRBJ2-4, with 10 bases matching TRBD1. The CDR3 has 16 amino acids. CDR1 and CDR2 (germline): SQVTM, ANQGSEA. The chain's CDR3 is CSVSTGTGVSKNILYF. The DNA of the CDR3 is TGCAGCGTCAGCACCGGGACAGGGGTTTCCAAAAACATTCTGTACTTC.

The chain recombines TRBV6-4 with TRBJ2-1; TRBD2 is a possible D gene (6 bases). Trimming stripped 0 bases from V and 6 bases from J, with 9 bases between. There are 14 residues in the CDR3. The germline CDR1 and CDR2 sequences are MRHNA and SNTAGT. DNA of the CDR3: TGTGCCAGCAGTGACTCGACAGCGGGCAATGAGCAGTTCTTC. This translates into CASSDSTAGNEQFF.

This clonotype was detected a few times. The chain joins TRBV20-1 to TRBJ2-2; D might be TRBD1 (6 bases). There are 14 residues in the CDR3. Per the germline V gene, CDR1 is DFQATT and CDR2 is SNEGSKA (reference sequence). Trimming took 3 bases from V and 1 from J, leaving 9 bases between them. CDR3 coding DNA: TGCAGTGCTAGCCCACAGGGGAACACCGGGGAGCTGTTTTTT. This sequence encodes CSASPQGNTGELFF.

The V gene is TRBV28, the J gene TRBJ1-2; 7 positions match TRBD1. The V segment lost 6 bases and the J segment 6 bases; nucleotides outside the gene matches: 7. Germline V gives CDR1 MDHEN, CDR2 SYDVKM. The CDR3 loop spans 13 amino acids. The CDR3 DNA reads TGTGCCAGCAGCGGGACAGCGATCCATGGCTACACCTTC. Encoded protein: CASSGTAIHGYTF.

The chain is built from TRBV4-1 and TRBJ1-5, with a possible D match to TRBD1 (5 bases). CDR3 size: 13 residues. Germline lookup yields CDR1 MGHRA and CDR2 YSYEKL. With 7 bases removed from V and 2 bases from J, the gap between germline ends came to 9 bases. The CDR3 loop reads CASNTGGNQPQHF. The DNA for the CDR3 is TGCGCCAGCAACACGGGGGGCAATCAGCCCCAGCATTTT.

J is TRBJ2-1 and V is TRBV7-9, with D unresolved. CDR1 is SEHNR and CDR2 is FQNEAQ in the germline V gene (reference sequence). CDR3 size: 12 residues. V shed 3 bases and J shed 7 bases, with 7 bases lying between them. The CDR3 sequence is CASSFHGNEQFF. The DNA for the CDR3 is TGTGCCAGCAGCTTTCACGGAAATGAGCAGTTCTTC.

In its sample, this clonotype was seen a few times. This sequence joins TRBV5-6 and TRBJ2-7; no reliable D call. CDR3 length: 16 residues. The V gene lost 2 bases and the J gene lost 6 bases, with 21 bases spanning the gap. The germline CDR1 and CDR2 sequences are SGHDT and YYEEEE. CDR3 region: CASSFQNRDLKGEQYF. CDR3 sequence (DNA): TGTGCCAGCAGCTTTCAGAACCGAGACCTAAAGGGCGAGCAGTACTTC.

In this sample, this clonotype turned up a few times. The gene calls are TRBV30 and TRBJ2-3; D is unresolved. This CDR3 region has 13 residues. Germline values: CDR1 GTSNPN, CDR2 SVGIG (reference sequence). DNA of the CDR3: TGTAGTTTTGTGGTGGGATCGGCAGATACGCAGTATTTT. Translation: CSFVVGSADTQYF. The whole variable domain, remainder taken from reference TRBV30 and TRBJ2-3, is SQTIHQWPATLVQPVGSPLSLECTVEGTSNPNLYWYRQAAGRGLQLLFYSVGIGQISSEVPQNLSASRPQDRQFILSSKKLLLSDSGFYLCSFVVGSADTQYFGPGTRLTVL.

The chain uses TRBV5-1 and TRBJ2-4; TRBD1 matches at 7 bases. The J call may be incorrect, as the DNA end agrees better with TRBJ2-7. The CDR3 has 16 amino acids. Germline-derived CDR1 and CDR2 are SGHRS and YFSETQ. The CDR3 here is CASSSRPRTGSYEQYF. In DNA, the CDR3 is TGCGCCAGCAGCTCCCGCCCTCGGACAGGATCTTACGAGCAGTACTTC.

The chain is built from TRBV20-1 and TRBJ2-1; TRBD2 matches 12 bases. The trim removed 0 bases at V and 0 bases at J, leaving 9 bases unmatched. Germline V gene data show CDR1 as DFQATT and CDR2 as SNEGSKA (reference sequence). This CDR3 is 19 amino acids long. The CDR3 DNA is TGCAGTGCTAGAGATCGGGGGACTAGCGGGCCAAGCTCCTACAATGAGCAGTTCTTC. The encoded protein is CSARDRGTSGPSSYNEQFF.

J is TRBJ2-3 and V is TRBV20-1, with TRBD1 identical over 8 bases. This CDR3 has 15 residues. The trim removed 5 bases at V and 2 bases at J, leaving 9 bases unmatched. The germline CDR1 and CDR2 sequences are DFQATT and SNEGSKA (reference sequence). The CDR3 DNA is TGCAGTGCTGTATCACGGACAGGGCCCACAGATACGCAGTATTTT. It yields the protein CSAVSRTGPTDTQYF.

A word on this clonotype: The germline gene is not matched at one end of the junction; a read error may be the cause. The chain employs TRBV5-1 and TRBJ2-5; TRBD2 matches at 9 bases. The CDR3 loop spans 15 amino acids. Germline CDR1 reads SGHRS; CDR2 reads YFSETQ. The DNA for the CDR3 is TGCGCCAGCAGCTTGTCTAGCGGGGTCCAAGAGACCCGGTACTTC. Amino acid sequence: CASSLSSGVQETRYF.

This clonotype was seen a handful of times. The chain carries TRBV20-1 and TRBJ2-1; D unclear. The CDR3 length is 14 residues. Trimming removed 0 bases from V and 7 bases from J, with 13 bases in between. Looked up from germline, CDR1 is DFQATT and CDR2 is SNEGSKA (reference sequence). The CDR3 coding sequence is TGCAGTGCTAGAGATATGGGAATTAGGAATGAGCAGTTCTTC. It encodes CSARDMGIRNEQFF.

This clonotype was found many times. The chain carries TRBV3-1 and TRBJ1-2; D gene unclear. The CDR3 consists of 14 residues. Germline loops: CDR1 LGHDT, CDR2 YNNKEL (reference sequence). The V and J ends lost 2 bases and 2 bases respectively, with 9 bases between them. In DNA form, the CDR3 reads TGTGCCAGCAGCCAAAACCTGAACAACTATGGCTACACCTTC. Its protein product is CASSQNLNNYGYTF.

This clonotype appeared a few times. The V and J genes are TRBV20-1 and TRBJ2-3; TRBD1 or TRBD2 may be the D gene (5 bases each). The CDR3 loop spans 13 amino acids. Trimming cost V 5 bases and J 6 bases, with 15 bases left between them. The germline V gene encodes CDR1 DFQATT and CDR2 SNEGSKA (reference sequence). The CDR3 region is CSAPGPWRDTQYF. The CDR3 DNA reads TGCAGTGCTCCGGGACCGTGGCGGGATACGCAGTATTTT.

The rearrangement links TRBV20-1 to TRBJ2-3; weak D call: TRBD2 (7 bases). Between the trimmed V and J ends, which lost 2 bases and 6 bases, there was a span of 18 bases. Germline CDR1 DFQATT, CDR2 SNEGSKA (reference sequence). The CDR3 length is 15 residues. Here the CDR3 reads CSARISTGGRDTQYF. The CDR3 bases are TGCAGTGCTAGAATCTCGACGGGGGGCCGGGATACGCAGTATTTT.

This sequence joins TRBV7-9 and TRBJ1-2; no clear D gene. V dropped 5 bases and J dropped 5 bases, with 21 bases sitting between them. Germline V gives CDR1 SEHNR, CDR2 FQNEAQ (reference sequence). This CDR3 comprises 16 residues. DNA of the CDR3: TGTGCCAGCAGCAACAACTTGGTTGTTGGAGCTTATGGCTACACCTTC. Encoded protein: CASSNNLVVGAYGYTF.

The chain recombines TRBV27 with TRBJ2-5; 9 positions agree with TRBD1. From germline, CDR1 is MNHEY and CDR2 SMNVEV (reference sequence). This CDR3 has 13 amino acids. Trimming at V came to 10 bases and at J to 5 bases, leaving 8 bases not matched to a gene. The CDR3 here is CATRTGDAETQYF. DNA for the CDR3: TGTGCCACCAGGACAGGGGACGCGGAGACCCAGTACTTC.